Described below is a single T cell receptor beta chain sequence and its context. No antigen is known for it. Per the germline V gene, CDR1 is MNHNS and CDR2 is SASEGT. J was trimmed by 4 bases and V by 5 bases; bases with no gene match: 8. The CDR3 loop spans 16 amino acids. The data belong to a study of T-cell memory formation after mild COVID-19. Study-wide points: Clones contracting across day 15 to 85 had a balanced CD4/CD8 profile; later expanding clones leaned CD4+. Clones that contracted clustered mainly in CM and EM if CD4+ and in EMRA if CD8+. That cross-reactive memory joined was suggested by some responding clones appearing in pre-infection memory.

Using its own MiXCR run on the 5' RACE reads, TCRdb lists one record per CDR3 protein. The repertoire holds a few hundred thousand distinct CDR3 sequences, with roughly 21% as singletons. The sample comprised PBMCs or a T cell subset sorted from them (not recorded which). The rearrangement links TRBV6-1 to TRBJ2-3; 11 positions match TRBD2. This receptor was obtained from an adult woman who had mild COVID-19 (a few samples of this study predate the infection). Cell type and time point are not known. The CDR3 DNA reads TGTGCCAGCAGTCGAACTAGCGGGGGAGGCTCAGATACGCAGTATTTT. Translated: CASSRTSGGGSDTQYF.